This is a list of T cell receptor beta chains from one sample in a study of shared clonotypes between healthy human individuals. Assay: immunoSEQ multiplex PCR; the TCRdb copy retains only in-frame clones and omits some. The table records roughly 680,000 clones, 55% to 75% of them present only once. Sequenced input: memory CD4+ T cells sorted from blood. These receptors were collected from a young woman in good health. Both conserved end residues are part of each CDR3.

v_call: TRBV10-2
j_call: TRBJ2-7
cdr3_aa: CASSVAGGAGEQYF

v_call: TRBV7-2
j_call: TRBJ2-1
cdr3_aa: CASSRKGDNEQFF

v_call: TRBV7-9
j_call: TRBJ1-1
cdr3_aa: CASSPSSRMGTEAFF

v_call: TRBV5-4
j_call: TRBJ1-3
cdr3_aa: CASSPPGLDTIYF

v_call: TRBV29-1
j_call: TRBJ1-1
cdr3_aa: CSADLLGARDTEAFF

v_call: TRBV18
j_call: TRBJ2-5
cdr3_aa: CASSPYGRTQETQYF

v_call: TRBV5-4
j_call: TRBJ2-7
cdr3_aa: CASRRGQGNYEQYF

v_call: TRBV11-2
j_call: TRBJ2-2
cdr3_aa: CASSLAWQNTGELFF

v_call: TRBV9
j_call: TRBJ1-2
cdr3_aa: CASSVGQGKSYTF

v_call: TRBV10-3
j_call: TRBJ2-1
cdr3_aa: CAISQIGLAGGPDEQFF

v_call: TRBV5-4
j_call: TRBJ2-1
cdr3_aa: CASSFQGSNEQFF